This TCR beta chain was captured in a study of technical replicates of blood from a few donors. Data came from immunoSEQ multiplex PCR; TCRdb stores just in-frame clones and leaves some out. Among some 82,000 clones listed, roughly 97% were seen once. The CDR3 is made up of 16 amino acids. Germline loops: CDR1 MDHEN, CDR2 SYDVKM. The J segment lost 6 bases and the V segment lost 5 bases, leaving 11 bases of the junction unmatched. The TCR was taken from a human donor in good health. This chain connects TRBV28 to TRBJ1-5; 9 nucleotides match TRBD1. The sample consisted of T cells isolated from PBMCs. CDR3 sequence (DNA): TGTGCCAGCAGTCATTGGGGGACAGGGAGACGTCAGCCCCAGCATTTT. It codes for CASSHWGTGRRQPQHF.